The next 14 T cell receptor beta chains were all read from a single sample in a study of cytomegalovirus exposure and HLA in healthy donors. The PCR was carried out with 60 Vbeta primers and 13 Jbeta primers. Only in-frame clones appear in the TCRdb table, and some are missing; sequencing was by immunoSEQ multiplex PCR. The table lists about 160,000 clones, around 60% of them singletons. Sequencing was done on a sample of PBMCs. The origin of the receptors is a woman aged 60-75 years in good health and CMV-seropositive.

J is TRBJ2-5 and V is TRBV5-1, with TRBD2 identical over 8 bases. The CDR3 sequence is 18 residues long. The germline gives CDR1 SGHRS, CDR2 YFSETQ. Losses at the gene ends were 0 bases for V and 0 bases for J; bases not matched to a gene: 10. CDR3 sequence (DNA): TGCGCCAGCAGCTTGGTTAGGGGGTCGGGACTAGACCAAGAGACCCAGTACTTC. Translation gives CASSLVRGSGLDQETQYF.

The V gene is TRBV7-2, the J gene TRBJ1-4, with D possibly TRBD1 on 6 matching bases. V dropped 5 bases and J dropped 2 bases, with 18 bases sitting between them. CDR1 and CDR2 from the germline V gene are SGHTA and FQGNSA. The CDR3 totals 17 residues. The CDR3 sequence is CASSPRWGRGTNEKLFF. The CDR3 DNA reads TGTGCCAGCAGCCCGCGATGGGGAAGGGGGACTAATGAAAAACTGTTTTTT.

Only a few counts were recorded for this clone. The chain combines TRBV9 with TRBJ1-3; no definite D call. The CDR3 sequence is 17 residues long. Germline V lookup: CDR1 SGDLS, CDR2 YYNGEE. V dropped 3 bases and J dropped 0 bases, with 16 bases sitting between them. The DNA of the CDR3 is TGTGCCAGCAGCGCACAATCCACAAGTCACTCTGGAAACACCATATATTTT. Residues: CASSAQSTSHSGNTIYF.

This clone was counted a few times. This chain uses TRBV28 with TRBJ2-1, with 7 positions matching TRBD1. V shed 5 bases and J 5 bases; nucleotides not matched to a gene: 6. CDR1 and CDR2 from the germline V gene are MDHEN and SYDVKM. The CDR3 runs to 14 residues. The CDR3 loop reads CASSVGQLNNEQFF. CDR3 bases: TGTGCCAGCAGTGTGGGACAGCTTAACAATGAGCAGTTCTTC.

The table lists this clone with a few counts. The J gene is TRBJ2-5, the V gene TRBV30, with a possible D match to TRBD2 (9 bases). The CDR3 covers 18 residues. Per germline, CDR1 GTSNPN and CDR2 SVGIG (reference sequence). The V and J ends lost 4 bases and 2 bases respectively, with 26 bases between them. CDR3 protein: CAWTGRTGKTSGQETQYF. DNA for the CDR3: TGTGCCTGGACTGGAAGGACAGGGAAGACTAGCGGACAAGAGACCCAGTACTTC.

The CDR3 DNA reads TGTGCCAGCCTTAACAGGGGGCTCAATCAGCCCCAGCATTTT. It is translated as CASLNRGLNQPQHF. The V call is TRBV28, the J call TRBJ1-5; 9 bases match TRBD1. CDR3 length equals 14 residues. Germline V CDR1 and CDR2: MDHEN, SYDVKM. V lost 8 bases, J lost 3 bases, and 5 bases stayed unmatched. Supplemented by reference TRBV28 and TRBJ1-5, the full variable domain reads DVKVTQSSRYLVKRTGEKVFLECVQDMDHENMFWYRQDPGLGLRLIYFSYDVKMKEKGDIPEGYSVSREKKERFSLILESASTNQTSMYLCASLNRGLNQPQHFGDGTRLSIL.

This clone has only a few counts. Here the CDR3 DNA reads TGTGCCACCAGCAGAGGGGGGGGCAATCAGCCCCAGCATTTT. Residues: CATSRGGGNQPQHF. J is TRBJ1-5 and V is TRBV15, with D perhaps matching TRBD1 (5 bases). With 1 base removed from V and 2 bases from J, the gap between germline ends came to 6 bases. The germline CDR1 and CDR2 sequences are LNHNV and YYDKDF (reference sequence). There are 14 residues in the CDR3.

This chain connects TRBV6-4 to TRBJ1-1; 7 bases line up with TRBD1. This CDR3 is 14 amino acids long. Germline CDR1 reads MRHNA; CDR2 reads SNTAGT. V was clipped by 7 bases and J by 4 bases; unmatched bases: 9. The CDR3 here is CASKQDRVGTEAFF. In nucleotides, the CDR3 is TGTGCCAGCAAGCAAGACAGGGTCGGCACTGAAGCTTTCTTT.

The rearrangement joins TRBV5-4 to TRBJ1-6; 7 nucleotides align to TRBD1. Germline lookup yields CDR1 SGHNT and CDR2 YYREEE (reference sequence). The V and J ends lost 3 bases and 6 bases, in that order; junction bases with no gene match: 3. There are 14 residues in the CDR3. The DNA for the CDR3 is TGTGCCAGCAGCTCGCAGGGGGTTAATTCACCCCTCCACTTT. The encoded protein is CASSSQGVNSPLHF.

This clone has more than one count but fewer than ten. The chain uses TRBV2 and TRBJ2-7, with 9 bases aligning to TRBD2. The CDR3 totals 14 residues. Germline V gene data show CDR1 as SNHLY and CDR2 as FYNNEI. Losses at the gene ends were 4 bases for V and 3 bases for J; bases not matched to a gene: 4. CDR3 protein: CASSGLAGLYEQYF. The CDR3 bases are TGTGCCAGCAGTGGGCTAGCGGGACTCTACGAGCAGTACTTC.

The chain uses TRBV7-2 and TRBJ1-5, with 8 bases aligning to TRBD1. After removal of 5 bases from V and 3 bases from J, the junction contained 6 bases not matched to a gene. Germline V gene lookup returns CDR1 SGHTA and CDR2 FQGNSA. The CDR3 consists of 15 residues. Here the CDR3 DNA reads TGTGCCAGCAGCCCGGGACAGGCCATCAATCAGCCCCAGCATTTT. Amino acids: CASSPGQAINQPQHF.

Concerning this clone: An end of the junction does not agree with germline; a read error may underlie this. The rearrangement joins TRBV27 to TRBJ2-5; D possibly corresponds to TRBD2 (6 bases). The CDR3 is 11 amino acids. The germline V gene has CDR1 MNHEY and CDR2 SMNVEV (reference sequence). CDR3 coding DNA: TGTGCAAGCAGGAGGGCAGAGACCCAGTACTTC. Translated, it gives CASRRAETQYF.

In its sample, this clone was seen a few times. The rearrangement uses TRBV5-1 and TRBJ1-2, with 9 bases that match TRBD1. V shed 5 bases, J shed 2 bases, and the junction held 10 bases outside the gene matches. Germline assignment: CDR1 SGHRS and CDR2 YFSETQ. This CDR3 has 16 amino acids. The CDR3 bases are TGCGCCAGCAGGCCGGACAGGGGACCTCCGAACTATGGCTACACCTTC. Translation: CASRPDRGPPNYGYTF.

The chain has TRBV5-1 and TRBJ1-2; tentatively, D is TRBD1 (5 bases). The germline CDR1 and CDR2 sequences are SGHRS and YFSETQ. V lost 7 bases, J lost 7 bases, and 11 bases lay in between. This CDR3 has 11 residues. CDR3 sequence reads: CASPGVGGYTF. The CDR3 DNA sequence: TGCGCCAGCCCGGGGGTGGGTGGCTACACCTTC.